The present entry profiles one TCR beta chain with its context. Its cognate antigen is unknown. From germline, CDR1 is SGHTA and CDR2 FQGNSA. V dropped 8 bases and J dropped 6; count of bases not matched to a gene: 8. The CDR3 runs 13 residues. The entry originates in a study of neurological immune-mediated disorders. Study-wide points: Private repertoires in all groups were suggested by the finding that expanded clones across subjects shared no CDR3 amino acid sequences. HTLV-1-associated myelopathy ranked highest for TCR clonal expansion and multiple sclerosis lowest, beneath healthy controls.

cDNA synthesis was performed by 5'RACE with 10-nucleotide random UMIs. From the 5' RACE reads, TCRdb called clonotypes with MiXCR, one entry per CDR3 protein. The table has roughly 49,000 distinct CDR3 sequences, about 13% seen once. Time point noted: longitudinal time-point 3. Unsorted libraries were generated from 2 million PBMCs held at -80 degrees C. The specimen was PBMCs. The chain has TRBV7-2 and TRBJ2-5; TRBD2 aligns across 8 bases. The source of this sequence is a male donor with HTLV-1-associated myelopathy (HAM/TSP). Here the CDR3 reads CASCATSGQTQYF. The CDR3 coding sequence is TGTGCCAGCTGCGCCACTAGCGGACAGACCCAGTACTTC.